Listed below are T cell receptor beta chains from one sample, sequenced in a study of cytomegalovirus exposure and HLA in healthy donors. The table came from immunoSEQ multiplex PCR; TCRdb's copy has only in-frame clones and leaves some out. The data show more than 100,000 clones, around 89% seen once. Sequenced input: PBMCs. These TCRs come from a woman under 30 in good health and CMV-seropositive. The CDR3 runs from the conserved cysteine through the conserved F or W. A D gene is named only where the DNA matches it firmly. Clone size is stated in some rows and not others, as once, few, many or a class when expanded.

clone size | CDR3 length | D gene | J gene | V gene | CDR3 protein | CDR3 DNA
NA | 15 | TRBD2 | TRBJ2-1 | TRBV5-1 | CASSLALAGAGEQFF | TGCGCCAGCAGCTTGGCATTAGCGGGAGCGGGTGAGCAGTTCTTC
NA | 19 | TRBD1 | TRBJ2-6 | TRBV7-3 | CASSSLADRGRGGANVLTF | TGTGCCAGCAGCTCACTCGCGGACAGGGGGCGGGGAGGGGCCAACGTCCTGACTTTC
NA | 16 | TRBD1 | TRBJ2-1 | TRBV18 | CASTPMMTGIGNEQFF | TGTGCCAGCACCCCAATGATGACAGGGATTGGGAATGAGCAGTTCTTC
NA | 15 | NA | TRBJ2-2 | TRBV7-8 | CASSLAVGGTGELFF | TGTGCCAGCAGCTTAGCAGTTGGGGGGACCGGGGAGCTGTTTTTT
NA | 17 | TRBD2 | TRBJ2-3 | TRBV7-9 | CASSLSLAESSTDTQYF | TGTGCCAGCAGCTTGTCGCTAGCGGAATCTAGCACAGATACGCAGTATTTT
once | 16 | NA | TRBJ1-6 | TRBV7-6 | CASSFSQQAYNSPLHF | TGTGCCAGCAGCTTTTCACAGCAAGCTTATAATTCACCCCTCCACTTT
NA | 16 | TRBD1 | TRBJ1-6 | TRBV18 | CASSRTGDSYNSPLHF | TGTGCCAGCTCACGGACAGGGGACTCCTATAATTCACCCCTCCACTTT
once | 15 | NA | TRBJ1-4 | TRBV6-1 | CATPGGTATNEKLFF | TGTGCCACCCCGGGAGGGACTGCAACTAATGAAAAACTGTTTTTT
NA | 15 | NA | TRBJ2-5 | TRBV5-1 | CASRSHGRVEETQYF | TGCGCCAGCAGATCCCACGGCAGGGTGGAGGAGACCCAGTACTTC
NA | 13 | TRBD1 | TRBJ1-4 | TRBV30 | CAWVGQPNEKLFF | TGTGCCTGGGTGGGACAGCCGAATGAAAAACTGTTTTTT
NA | 15 | NA | TRBJ2-5 | TRBV19 | CASSMGGQRQETQYF | TGTGCCAGTAGTATGGGGGGACAGCGCCAAGAGACCCAGTACTTC
NA | 14 | NA | TRBJ1-1 | TRBV29-1 | CSFSVRVVGTEAFF | TGCAGCTTCTCGGTCCGGGTGGTGGGCACTGAAGCTTTCTTT
NA | 13 | NA | TRBJ2-5 | TRBV29-1 | CSVDVGGQETQYF | TGCAGCGTTGATGTGGGAGGTCAAGAGACCCAGTACTTC
NA | 13 | NA | TRBJ1-4 | TRBV5-1 | CASTGQGREKLFF | TGCGCCAGCACAGGGCAGGGTAGAGAAAAACTGTTTTTT
once | 13 | TRBD2 | TRBJ2-7 | TRBV6-4 | CASSGLAGAEQYF | TGTGCCAGCAGTGGACTAGCGGGAGCCGAGCAGTACTTC
NA | 11 | NA | TRBJ2-7 | TRBV20-1 | CSAKGRGEQYF | TGCAGTGCAAAGGGGCGGGGAGAGCAGTACTTC
few | 14 | NA | TRBJ2-7 | TRBV2 | CASRPGGPSYEQYF | TGTGCCAGCCGACCAGGGGGGCCCTCCTACGAGCAGTACTTC
NA | 16 | TRBD2 | TRBJ2-3 | TRBV7-3 | CASSPRGGGESDTQYF | TGTGCCAGCAGCCCACGGGGCGGGGGGGAGTCAGATACGCAGTATTTT
once | 15 | TRBD1 | TRBJ1-1 | TRBV10-3 | CAISPRGQGITESFF | TGTGCCATCAGTCCGCGCGGACAGGGTATAACTGAATCTTTCTTT
NA | 14 | NA | TRBJ1-2 | TRBV5-1 | CASRGPGTNYGYTF | TGCGCCAGCAGGGGGCCTGGGACTAACTATGGCTACACCTTC
NA | 15 | NA | TRBJ2-1 | TRBV6-1 | CASSEAWSSYNEQFF | TGTGCCAGCAGTGAAGCGTGGAGCTCCTACAATGAGCAGTTCTTC
NA | 15 | TRBD2 | TRBJ2-1 | TRBV11-3 | CASSLSGGAGNEQFF | TGTGCCAGCAGCCTAAGCGGGGGGGCGGGGAATGAGCAGTTCTTC
NA | 14 | TRBD1 | TRBJ2-7 | TRBV19 | CASSTTGEGHEQYF | TGTGCCAGTAGTACCACAGGGGAAGGCCACGAGCAGTACTTC
NA | 15 | TRBD1 | TRBJ1-5 | TRBV4-3 | CASSQLRQGGQPQHF | TGCGCCAGCAGCCAGCTAAGACAGGGCGGGCAGCCCCAGCATTTT
once | 13 | NA | TRBJ2-1 | TRBV13 | CASSLYRVNEQFF | TGTGCCAGCAGCTTATACAGGGTGAATGAGCAGTTCTTC
NA | 16 | NA | TRBJ2-6 | TRBV5-6 | CASSRLQGSGANVLTF | TGTGCCAGCAGCAGACTACAGGGCTCTGGGGCCAACGTCCTGACTTTC
NA | 16 | NA | TRBJ2-3 | TRBV5-1 | CASSYGPGGGTDTQYF | TGCGCCAGCAGCTATGGACCGGGCGGGGGCACAGATACGCAGTATTTT
few | 14 | TRBD1 | TRBJ1-2 | TRBV7-2 | CASSRAGTGYSKTF | TGTGCCAGCAGTCGAGCCGGGACAGGCTACTCTAAGACCTTC
NA | 16 | TRBD1 | TRBJ2-2 | TRBV5-1 | CASSELPGQGTGELFF | TGCGCCAGCAGCGAGTTACCGGGACAGGGGACCGGGGAGCTGTTTTTT
once | 13 | NA | TRBJ1-1 | TRBV7-9 | CASTKPENTEAFF | TGTGCCAGCACCAAGCCCGAGAACACTGAAGCTTTCTTT
once | 14 | NA | TRBJ2-1 | TRBV27 | CASSLVNREGEQFF | TGTGCCAGCAGTTTAGTAAACCGGGAAGGTGAGCAGTTCTTC
once | 14 | NA | TRBJ1-2 | TRBV5-6 | CASSLGDSDYGYTF | TGTGCCAGCAGCTTGGGCGACAGTGACTATGGCTACACCTTC
NA | 13 | NA | TRBJ1-1 | TRBV6-5 | CASSYLQGTEAFF | TGTGCCAGCAGTTACCTACAGGGCACTGAAGCTTTCTTT
NA | 15 | TRBD2 | TRBJ2-5 | TRBV9 | CASTRRGTSEETQYF | TGTGCCAGCACCAGAAGGGGGACTAGCGAAGAGACCCAGTACTTC
NA | 14 | TRBD1 | TRBJ1-1 | TRBV6-1 | CASTMGQVVTEAFF | TGTGCCAGCACTATGGGACAGGTCGTCACTGAAGCTTTCTTT
NA | 15 | NA | TRBJ1-2 | TRBV5-6 | CASSLDPQGDYGYTF | TGTGCCAGCAGCTTGGACCCACAGGGAGACTATGGCTACACCTTC
NA | 16 | TRBD2 | TRBJ2-2 | TRBV4-2 | CASSQDLAGETGELFF | TGTGCCAGCAGCCAAGATCTAGCGGGAGAGACCGGGGAGCTGTTTTTT
NA | 16 | TRBD1 | TRBJ2-7 | TRBV7-2 | CASSLVHGTGRNEQYF | TGTGCCAGCAGCTTAGTCCACGGGACAGGGAGGAACGAGCAGTACTTC
NA | 20 | TRBD1 | TRBJ2-2 | TRBV11-3 | CASSSTPELTGTGNTGELFF | TGTGCCAGCAGCTCGACTCCAGAACTAACCGGGACAGGGAACACCGGGGAGCTGTTTTTT
NA | 15 | TRBD2 | TRBJ2-1 | TRBV7-2 | CASSPLAGVAYEQFF | TGTGCCAGCAGCCCACTAGCGGGAGTGGCTTATGAGCAGTTCTTC
NA | 17 | TRBD1 | TRBJ1-3 | TRBV13 | CASSYRTGPSSGNTIYF | TGTGCCAGCAGCTATCGGACAGGGCCTTCCTCTGGAAACACCATATATTTT
NA | 13 | TRBD1 | TRBJ1-1 | TRBV13 | CASTRTGAFGAFF | TGTGCCAGCACCAGGACAGGGGCCTTCGGAGCTTTCTTT
NA | 12 | TRBD1 | TRBJ1-1 | TRBV28 | CASTRGRTEAFF | TGTGCCTCCACGAGGGGGCGGACTGAAGCTTTCTTT
NA | 13 | NA | TRBJ1-2 | TRBV30 | CAWKVGGADGYTF | TGTGCCTGGAAGGTTGGGGGGGCGGATGGCTACACCTTC
NA | 14 | TRBD1 | TRBJ2-5 | TRBV10-3 | CAISEGTGQETQYF | TGTGCCATCAGTGAAGGGACAGGGCAAGAGACCCAGTACTTC
NA | 14 | NA | TRBJ1-6 | TRBV11-2 | CASSLRQVGAPLHF | TGTGCCAGCAGCTTGAGACAGGTCGGGGCACCCCTCCACTTT
NA | 12 | NA | TRBJ2-7 | TRBV7-8 | CASSPPGSSQYF | TGTGCCAGCAGCCCCCCGGGGTCCTCTCAGTACTTC
once | 14 | TRBD1 | TRBJ1-2 | TRBV6-6 | CASSGTATNYGYTF | TGTGCCAGCAGTGGGACAGCTACTAACTATGGCTACACCTTC
NA | 14 | NA | TRBJ2-1 | TRBV7-8 | CASSPTRTYNEQFF | TGTGCCAGCAGCCCTACTAGGACGTACAATGAGCAGTTCTTC
NA | 14 | TRBD1 | TRBJ1-4 | TRBV7-8 | CASSPRQGNEKLFF | TGTGCCAGCAGCCCGAGACAGGGGAATGAAAAACTGTTTTTT
NA | 13 | NA | TRBJ1-1 | TRBV6-1 | CASSRTGYTEAFF | TGTGCCAGCAGCCGCACAGGTTACACTGAAGCTTTCTTT
few | 18 | NA | TRBJ1-6 | TRBV18 | CASSGSTGFDRRNSPLHF | TGTGCCAGCTCAGGTAGCACCGGCTTTGACAGGAGAAATTCACCCCTCCACTTT
NA | 12 | NA | TRBJ2-1 | TRBV2 | CASSVRGGEQFF | TGTGCCAGCAGTGTTCGAGGTGGTGAGCAGTTCTTC
NA | 16 | TRBD1 | TRBJ2-1 | TRBV5-1 | CASSLGTGVKYNEQFF | TGCGCCAGCAGCTTAGGGACAGGGGTTAAGTACAATGAGCAGTTCTTC
NA | 16 | TRBD2 | TRBJ2-1 | TRBV11-2 | CASSSTGLAGLNEQFF | TGTGCCAGCAGCTCCACCGGACTAGCGGGACTCAATGAGCAGTTCTTC
NA | 14 | NA | TRBJ1-1 | TRBV27 | CASSFDLRNTEAFF | TGTGCCAGCAGTTTCGACTTGCGGAACACTGAAGCTTTCTTT
NA | 11 | NA | TRBJ2-2 | TRBV5-4 | CASSFYGELFF | TGTGCCAGCAGCTTTTATGGGGAGCTGTTTTTT
NA | 14 | TRBD1 | TRBJ1-2 | TRBV5-4 | CASSRPQGARGYTF | TGTGCCAGCAGCCGACCACAGGGGGCGCGTGGCTACACCTTC